Following are 10 T cell receptor beta chains from one sample sequenced in a study of CD8+CD57+ T cells in acquired aplastic anemia. Whoever was chosen for sequencing had shown CD8+CD57+ cell expansion by flow cytometry. Profiling that covered TCR beta VDJ and CDR3 relied on genomic DNA as its template. TCRdb processed the reads anew with MiXCR; each CDR3 protein has one entry. The data show about 270,000 distinct CDR3 sequences, with approximately 86% seen just once and around 40% held by the top ten. Sample: sorted CD4+, CD8+, or CD8+CD57+ T cells (not recorded which) from PBMCs. Receptors originate from a human donor with aplastic anemia.

J is TRBJ2-1 and V is TRBV7-9; the D gene is possibly TRBD2 (6 bases). The CDR3 has 13 residues. V was shortened by 3 bases and J by 5 bases, with 8 bases between the two germline ends. Germline CDR1 and CDR2: SEHNR and FQNEAQ (reference sequence). The CDR3 reads CASSFGSDNEQFF. In DNA, the CDR3 is TGTGCCAGCAGCTTCGGGAGTGACAATGAGCAGTTCTTC.

This clonotype was recorded only once. The junction departs from the called germline gene at one end, perhaps through a read error. The chain has TRBV7-8 and TRBJ2-3; weak D call: TRBD2 (6 bases). The CDR3 loop spans 14 amino acids. The germline V gene has CDR1 SGHVS and CDR2 FQNEAQ. DNA of the CDR3: TGTGCCAGCAGCTTACATGGGGGGTCCGAGCAGTACTTCTTT. This translates into CASSLHGGSEQYFF.

This chain connects TRBV7-2 to TRBJ2-7, with TRBD1 as a possible D gene (5 bases). The CDR3 sequence is 15 residues long. Trimming pared 5 bases from V and 3 bases from J, leaving 17 bases between. Germline assignment: CDR1 SGHTA and CDR2 FQGNSA. In DNA, the CDR3 is TGTGCCAGCAGCCCCCGGGTAACAGGTCGCTACGAGCAGTACTTC. This encodes CASSPRVTGRYEQYF.

This clonotype was detected only once. The rearrangement uses TRBV9 and TRBJ2-7, with TRBD1 as a possible D gene (6 bases). V lost 2 bases and J lost 1, with 22 bases in between. CDR3 size: 18 residues. Germline lookup yields CDR1 SGDLS and CDR2 YYNGEE. This CDR3 is CASSVGSDRKYFSYEQYV. In nucleotides, the CDR3 is TGTGCCAGCAGCGTTGGGTCAGACAGGAAGTATTTTTCCTACGAGCAGTACGTC.

This chain links TRBV7-6 with TRBJ2-1; tentatively, D is TRBD2 (6 bases). The CDR3 length is 16 residues. The V and J ends lost 1 base and 13 bases respectively, with 23 bases between them. The V gene's germline CDR1 is SGHVS and CDR2 FNYEAQ. The DNA for the CDR3 is TGTGCCAGCAGCTTAGATCTAACCGGGAGCACTGAAGCTCAGTTCTTC. Its translation is CASSLDLTGSTEAQFF.

CDR3 in amino acids: CASSLGGSHGYTF. The CDR3 DNA follows: TGTGCCAGCAGCTTGGGAGGGAGCCATGGCTACACCTTC. The chain employs TRBV7-3 and TRBJ1-2, with unresolved D. V dropped 3 bases and J dropped 6 bases, with 11 bases sitting between them. Germline V gene data show CDR1 as SGHTA and CDR2 as FQGTGA. CDR3 length: 13 amino acids.

Comment on this clonotype: The CDR3 ends on some other residue instead of the conserved phenylalanine or tryptophan, so this is likely a read error. The limits of the CDR3 on the DNA are not certain, so only TCRdb's listed CDR3 is given. CDR3: CASSGAGGTQTH. This rearrangement joins TRBV7-8 to TRBJ2-4; no DNA check was done on the table's D call, TRBD2. Germline V gene sequence: CDR1 SGHVS, CDR2 FQNEAQ. With termini counted, the CDR3 has 12 amino acids.

CDR3: CASSADGTSKNSPLHF. The CDR3 nucleotides read TGTGCCAGCAGCGCCGACGGCACATCTAAGAATTCTCCTCTCCACTTT. V and J are TRBV7-3 and TRBJ1-6; D is unclear. There are 16 residues in the CDR3. CDR1 and CDR2 (germline): SGHTA, FQGTGA. The V end was cut by 5 bases, the J end by 16 bases, with 27 bases between.

This chain connects TRBV7-8 to TRBJ1-2; the D gene is possibly TRBD1 (5 bases). The CDR3 contains 16 residues. The ends were cut back, 8 bases at V and 11 bases at J, with 30 bases in the middle. In germline, CDR1 is SGHVS, CDR2 FQNEAQ. The CDR3 coding sequence is TGTGCCAGCGGGGACCGGGGCAGAGGCACGGAGTATTTTTACACCTTC. This sequence encodes CASGDRGRGTEYFYTF. Filled out from reference TRBV7-8 and TRBJ1-2, the complete variable domain reads GAGVSQSPRYKVAKRGQDVALRCDPISGHVSLFWYQQALGQGPEFLTYFQNEAQLDKSGLPSDRFFAERPEGSVSTLKIQRTQQEDSAVYLCASGDRGRGTEYFYTFGSGTRLTVV.

This sequence joins TRBV7-3 and TRBJ1-6; TRBD1 might be the D (6 bases). The V gene lost 7 bases and the J gene lost 3 bases, with 16 bases spanning the gap. In germline, CDR1 is SGHTA, CDR2 FQGTGA. CDR3 length equals 16 residues. Here the CDR3 reads CASTLGASGYNSPLHF. CDR3 sequence (DNA): TGTGCCAGCACATTGGGGGCGAGCGGCTATAATTCACCCCTCCACTTT.